The rows below give T cell receptor beta chains drawn from one sample of a study of CD8 T cells in ankylosing spondylitis. TCRdb recomputed calls from the 5' RACE reads with MiXCR, one row per CDR3 protein. Of around 330,000 distinct CDR3 sequences listed, more than 9% are singletons. The sample comprised blood, either unsorted or a sorted T cell fraction (not recorded which). These receptor sequences come from a female donor with ankylosing spondylitis or in good health (not recorded which). The CDR3 runs from the conserved cysteine through the conserved F or W. Fields, in order: D gene, J gene, clone size, V gene, CDR3 protein, CDR3 DNA. D genes are given only for firm matches. Clone size appears in some rows only: once, few, many, or a class for an expanded clone.

>TRBD1|TRBJ2-2|many|TRBV12-3/TRBV12-4
CASSLRGGVSTGELFF
TGTGCCAGCAGTTTAAGAGGGGGCGTGAGTACCGGGGAGCTGTTTTTT
>-|TRBJ2-7|few|TRBV6-1
CASSEVRGYRSYEQYF
TGTGCCAGCAGTGAAGTGAGAGGGTATAGGTCCTACGAGCAGTACTTC
>-|TRBJ1-6|few|TRBV7-8
CASSLVTAGVMSPLHF
TGTGCCAGCAGCTTAGTTACCGCAGGGGTCATGTCACCCCTCCACTTT
>TRBD2|TRBJ2-7|many|TRBV20-1
CSASGLAGSYEQYF
TGCAGTGCTAGTGGACTAGCGGGCTCCTACGAGCAGTACTTC
>TRBD2|TRBJ2-3|many|TRBV7-2
CASSFGTSGGAVDTQYF
TGTGCCAGCAGCTTTGGGACTAGCGGGGGGGCCGTAGATACGCAGTATTTT
>-|TRBJ1-5|few|TRBV7-9
CASSRGGGGKGQPQHF
TGTGCCAGCAGCCGTGGAGGTGGGGGTAAGGGACAGCCCCAGCATTTT
>-|TRBJ2-3|many|TRBV20-1
CSARDLGGKYYSDTQYF
TGCAGTGCTAGAGATCTAGGGGGGAAGTACTATTCAGATACGCAGTATTTT
>TRBD1|TRBJ1-4|many|TRBV27
CASRPTGVEKLFF
TGTGCCAGCAGACCGACAGGGGTTGAAAAACTGTTTTTT
>TRBD2|TRBJ2-2|many|TRBV20-1
CSAGSGGHTGELFF
TGCAGTGCTGGGAGCGGGGGGCACACCGGGGAGCTGTTTTTT
>TRBD1|TRBJ1-2|-|TRBV10-3
CAISESGTGGHGYTF
TGTGCCATCAGTGAGTCGGGGACAGGGGGCCATGGCTACACCTTC
>TRBD2|TRBJ2-1|many|TRBV2
CASASGSSYNEQFF
TGTGCCAGCGCTAGCGGGAGCTCCTACAATGAGCAGTTCTTC
>-|TRBJ2-2|many|TRBV29-1
CSVESRLNTGELFF
TGCAGCGTCGAAAGTCGACTTAACACCGGGGAGCTGTTTTTT
>TRBD2|TRBJ2-3|few|TRBV4-3
CASSPTRGLAGGDTQYF
TGCGCCAGCAGCCCGACCCGTGGACTAGCGGGAGGAGATACGCAGTATTTT
>-|TRBJ2-3|-|TRBV20-1
CSAQDPGHLSTDTQYF
TGCAGTGCTCAAGATCCGGGACACCTTAGCACAGATACGCAGTATTTT
>TRBD1|TRBJ2-3|many|TRBV5-1
CASSRYGTASTDTQYF
TGCGCCAGCAGTCGTTACGGGACAGCTAGCACAGATACGCAGTATTTT
>-|TRBJ1-5|once|TRBV28
CALCLSSGWAGGVNQPQHF
TGTGCCCTCTGTTTATCATCAGGGTGGGCAGGAGGGGTCAATCAGCCCCAGCATTTT
>-|TRBJ1-5|-|TRBV3-1
CASSPRTAPREPQHF
TGTGCCAGCAGCCCGCGGACGGCCCCTCGCGAGCCCCAGCATTTT
>-|TRBJ2-1|few|TRBV5-1
CASSLAAGDPNEQFF
TGCGCCAGCAGCTTGGCGGCAGGGGATCCGAATGAGCAGTTCTTC
>-|TRBJ2-6|-|TRBV12-3/TRBV12-4
CASRGQPPATSGANVLTF
TGTGCCAGCAGAGGACAGCCGCCCGCCACCTCTGGGGCCAACGTCCTGACTTTC
>-|TRBJ2-5|few|TRBV7-8
CASSPIRRARQETQYF
TGTGCCAGCAGCCCAATACGTAGGGCTCGACAAGAGACCCAGTACTTC
>-|TRBJ2-3|many|TRBV5-1
CASRYPEVTDTQYF
TGCGCCAGCAGGTACCCCGAGGTCACAGATACGCAGTATTTT
>-|TRBJ2-5|many|TRBV5-1
CASSEGHQETQYF
TGCGCCAGCTCCGAGGGACACCAAGAGACCCAGTACTTC
>TRBD1|TRBJ2-7|many|TRBV12-3/TRBV12-4
CASTDRVDAYEQYF
TGTGCCAGCACTGACAGGGTAGATGCCTACGAGCAGTACTTC
>-|TRBJ1-4|few|TRBV7-2
CASSLRRVGEKLFF
TGTGCCAGCAGCTTACGCAGGGTAGGGGAAAAACTGTTTTTT
>-|TRBJ1-1|many|TRBV5-1
CASSPGRNPATEAFF
TGCGCCAGCAGTCCGGGGCGAAATCCGGCCACTGAAGCTTTCTTT
>TRBD2|TRBJ2-3|many|TRBV5-6
CASSLFSRVAGGHTDTQYF
TGTGCCAGCAGCTTGTTCTCCCGTGTTGCGGGGGGCCACACAGATACGCAGTATTTT
>TRBD1|TRBJ2-5|many|TRBV7-9
CASAKGTGLQETQYF
TGTGCCAGCGCAAAGGGGACAGGCTTACAAGAGACCCAGTACTTC
>-|TRBJ1-3|many|TRBV2
CASKGMAGNTIYF
TGTGCCAGCAAGGGTATGGCTGGAAACACCATATATTTT
>-|TRBJ1-5|-|TRBV4-2
CASSPGLLGNQPQHF
TGTGCCAGCAGCCCCGGGCTCCTGGGCAATCAGCCCCAGCATTTT
>-|TRBJ2-7|few|TRBV12-3/TRBV12-4
CASSLGTPGWNEQYF
TGTGCCAGCAGCCTCGGGACCCCGGGCTGGAACGAGCAGTACTTC
>TRBD2|TRBJ2-1|-|TRBV10-1
CASSEVTGLADNEQFF
TGCGCCAGCAGTGAGGTTACGGGACTAGCGGATAATGAGCAGTTCTTC
>-|TRBJ1-1|few|TRBV28
CASSVIGGTEAFF
TGTGCCAGCAGTGTTATCGGGGGGACTGAAGCTTTCTTT
>-|TRBJ2-2|-|TRBV7-9
CASRPSGAVNTGELFF
TGTGCCAGCAGGCCTTCAGGGGCCGTGAACACCGGGGAGCTGTTTTTT
>TRBD2|TRBJ2-1|-|TRBV7-2
CASSLLAGGPGNEQFF
TGTGCCAGCAGCTTACTAGCGGGAGGCCCGGGGAATGAGCAGTTCTTC
>-|TRBJ1-1|few|TRBV11-2
CASSLESVRRAWTEAFF
TGTGCCAGCAGTCTAGAGTCTGTTAGGAGGGCGTGGACTGAAGCTTTCTTT
>TRBD2|TRBJ2-3|once|TRBV3-1
CASCFVLAGGPGGDTQYF
TGTGCCAGCTGTTTTGTACTAGCGGGAGGGCCAGGGGGAGATACGCAGTATTTT
>TRBD1|TRBJ1-5|many|TRBV19
CASNPFATGGNQPQHF
TGTGCCAGTAATCCATTTGCGACAGGGGGCAATCAGCCCCAGCATTTT
>TRBD1|TRBJ2-7|many|TRBV7-6
CASSLALTGRLSYEQYF
TGTGCCAGCAGCTTAGCCCTGACAGGGAGACTAAGCTACGAGCAGTACTTC
>-|TRBJ2-1|-|TRBV10-3
CAISEARGDYNEQFF
TGTGCCATCAGTGAGGCCCGGGGTGACTACAATGAGCAGTTCTTC
>-|TRBJ1-5|-|TRBV6-1
CASRGLAAPSDTQHF
TGTGCCAGCAGGGGACTAGCGGCCCCCAGCGATACGCAGCATTTT
>-|TRBJ2-3|many|TRBV5-1
CASSPKTSTDTQYF
TGCGCCAGCAGCCCTAAGACTAGCACAGATACGCAGTATTTT
>-|TRBJ2-3|-|TRBV11-2
CASTVLPNADTQYF
TGTGCCAGCACCGTATTGCCCAACGCAGATACGCAGTATTTT
>-|TRBJ2-5|few|TRBV30
CAWTHQETQYF
TGTGCCTGGACACATCAAGAGACCCAGTACTTC
>-|TRBJ2-7|-|TRBV6-5
CASSYSALKRAPTYEQYF
TGTGCCAGCAGTTACTCTGCCCTAAAGAGGGCCCCTACCTACGAGCAGTACTTC
>-|TRBJ2-7|-|TRBV4-3
CASSRGTYYEQYF
TGCGCCAGCAGCCGGGGAACTTACTACGAGCAGTACTTC
>-|TRBJ2-7|many|TRBV29-1
CSVDGQYF
TGCAGCGTTGATGGGCAGTACTTC
>TRBD1|TRBJ1-2|many|TRBV5-1
CASSLGDRGYGYTF
TGCGCCAGCAGCCTAGGGGACAGGGGCTATGGCTACACCTTC
>-|TRBJ2-3|many|TRBV5-1
CASSLAPGTADTQYF
TGCGCCAGCAGCTTGGCCCCAGGGACCGCAGATACGCAGTATTTT
>TRBD1|TRBJ1-5|many|TRBV5-1
CASSLERQGEQWPQHF
TGCGCCAGCAGCTTGGAGCGCCAGGGGGAACAATGGCCCCAGCATTTT
>-|TRBJ2-7|-|TRBV5-6
CASSRRGRLYEQYF
TGTGCCAGCAGCCGGAGGGGCAGGCTCTACGAGCAGTACTTC
>-|TRBJ1-5|many|TRBV20-1
CSAFTGRSEQPQHF
TGCAGTGCGTTTACGGGCAGGTCCGAACAGCCCCAGCATTTT
>-|TRBJ2-2|few|TRBV19
CASSIGNTGELFF
TGTGCCAGTAGTATTGGGAACACCGGGGAGCTGTTTTTT
>-|TRBJ2-1|many|TRBV12-3/TRBV12-4
CASSLWGGSNSYNEQFF
TGTGCCAGCAGTTTATGGGGCGGATCTAACTCCTACAATGAGCAGTTCTTC
>TRBD1|TRBJ1-3|many|TRBV10-2
CASSPGQGGNTIYF
TGCGCCAGCAGTCCCGGACAGGGGGGAAACACCATATATTTT
>-|TRBJ2-2|many|TRBV3-1
CASSQAGELFF
TGTGCCAGCAGCCAAGCCGGGGAGCTGTTTTTT
>-|TRBJ2-7|-|TRBV20-1
CSANPTRETYEQYF
TGCAGTGCTAACCCCACCAGGGAGACCTACGAGCAGTACTTC
>TRBD2|TRBJ2-3|many|TRBV6-1
CASSRLAGDTDTQYF
TGTGCCAGCAGTAGACTAGCGGGGGACACAGATACGCAGTATTTT
>TRBD1|TRBJ2-7|-|TRBV7-9
CASSTSTGASYEQYF
TGTGCCAGCAGCACCTCGACAGGGGCCTCCTACGAGCAGTACTTC
>-|TRBJ2-3|many|TRBV5-1
CASSLAGPSTDTQYF
TGCGCCAGCAGCTTGGCAGGACCTAGCACAGATACGCAGTATTTT
>-|TRBJ2-7|few|TRBV11-2
CASSLDLTGTYEQYF
TGTGCCAGCAGCTTAGATCTGACAGGAACCTACGAGCAGTACTTC